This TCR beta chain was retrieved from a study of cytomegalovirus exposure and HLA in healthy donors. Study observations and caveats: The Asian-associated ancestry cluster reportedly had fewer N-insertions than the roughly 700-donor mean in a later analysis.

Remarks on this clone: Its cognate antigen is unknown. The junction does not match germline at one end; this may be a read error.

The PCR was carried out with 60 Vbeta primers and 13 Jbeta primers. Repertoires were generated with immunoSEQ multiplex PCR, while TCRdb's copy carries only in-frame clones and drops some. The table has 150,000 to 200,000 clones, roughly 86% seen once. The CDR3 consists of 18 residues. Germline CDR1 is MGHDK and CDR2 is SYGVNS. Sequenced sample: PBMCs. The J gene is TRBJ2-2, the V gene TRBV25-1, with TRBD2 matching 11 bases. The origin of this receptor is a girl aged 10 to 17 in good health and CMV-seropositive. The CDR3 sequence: CAGSEYLLAGGDTGELFF. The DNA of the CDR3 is TGTGCCGGCAGTGAATACCTCCTAGCGGGGGGCGACACCGGGGAGCTGTTTTTT.